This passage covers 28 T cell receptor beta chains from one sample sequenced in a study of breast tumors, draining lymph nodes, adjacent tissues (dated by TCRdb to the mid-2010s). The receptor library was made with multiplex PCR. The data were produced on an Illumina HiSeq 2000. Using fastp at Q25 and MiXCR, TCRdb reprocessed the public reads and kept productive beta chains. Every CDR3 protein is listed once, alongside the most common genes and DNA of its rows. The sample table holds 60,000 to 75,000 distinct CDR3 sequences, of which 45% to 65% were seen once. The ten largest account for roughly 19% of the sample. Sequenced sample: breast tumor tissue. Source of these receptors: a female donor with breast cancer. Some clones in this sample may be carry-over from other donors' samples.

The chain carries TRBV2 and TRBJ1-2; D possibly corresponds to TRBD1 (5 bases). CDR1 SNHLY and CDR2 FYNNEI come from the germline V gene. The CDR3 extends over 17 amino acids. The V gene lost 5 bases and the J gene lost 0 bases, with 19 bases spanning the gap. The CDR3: CASSYSTNGAPNYGYTF. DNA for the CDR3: TGTGCCAGCAGTTACTCTACAAACGGGGCCCCTAACTATGGCTACACCTTC.

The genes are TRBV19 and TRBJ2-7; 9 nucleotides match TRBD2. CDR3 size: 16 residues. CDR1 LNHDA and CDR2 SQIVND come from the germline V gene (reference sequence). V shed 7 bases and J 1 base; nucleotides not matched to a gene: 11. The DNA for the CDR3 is TGTGCCAGTAACCCAGCGGGAGGCGACACTTCCTACGAGCAGTACTTC. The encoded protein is CASNPAGGDTSYEQYF.

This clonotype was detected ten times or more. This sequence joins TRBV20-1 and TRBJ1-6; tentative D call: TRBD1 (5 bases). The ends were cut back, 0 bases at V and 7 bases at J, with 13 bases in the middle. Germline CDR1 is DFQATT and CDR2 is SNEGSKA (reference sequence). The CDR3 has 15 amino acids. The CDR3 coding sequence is TGCAGTGCTAGAGATAAGGGGACGCCGAATTCACCCCTCCACTTT. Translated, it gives CSARDKGTPNSPLHF.

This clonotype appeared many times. This CDR3 reads CASWDSGRTHDTQYF. CDR3 DNA: TGCGCCAGCTGGGATAGCGGGAGGACACACGATACGCAGTATTTT. V is TRBV5-1 and J is TRBJ2-3; 10 nucleotides agree with TRBD2. CDR3 size: 15 residues. J gave up 6 bases and V 7 bases, and 11 bases lay outside the gene matches. Germline-derived CDR1 and CDR2 are SGHRS and YFSETQ.

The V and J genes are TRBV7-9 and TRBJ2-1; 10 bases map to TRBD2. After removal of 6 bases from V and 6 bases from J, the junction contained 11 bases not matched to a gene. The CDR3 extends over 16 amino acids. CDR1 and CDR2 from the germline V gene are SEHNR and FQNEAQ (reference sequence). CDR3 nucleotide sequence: TGTGCCAGCAGTGCGGGGCTAGCGGGAGCGGGCAATGAGCAGTTCTTC. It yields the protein CASSAGLAGAGNEQFF.

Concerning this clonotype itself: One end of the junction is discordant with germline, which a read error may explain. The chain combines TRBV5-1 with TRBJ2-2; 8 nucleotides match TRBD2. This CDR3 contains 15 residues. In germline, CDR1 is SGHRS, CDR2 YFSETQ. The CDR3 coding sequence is TGTGCCAGCAGCGCGACGGGGGGGTTCACCGGGGAGCTGTTTTTT. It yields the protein CASSATGGFTGELFF.

In nucleotides, the CDR3 is TGTGCCAGCAGCAACGCCGGAAACACCATATATTTT. Translation gives CASSNAGNTIYF. V usage is TRBV7-9 and J usage is TRBJ1-3; unclear D gene. Looked up from germline, CDR1 is SEHNR and CDR2 is FQNEAQ (reference sequence). Trimming left V 5 bases short and J 4 bases short, with 6 bases between. CDR3 size: 12 residues. Full variable domain (remainder filled in from reference TRBV7-9 and TRBJ1-3): DTGVSQNPRHKITKRGQNVTFRCDPISEHNRLYWYRQTLGQGPEFLTYFQNEAQLEKSRLLSDRFSAERPKGSFSTLEIQRTEQGDSAMYLCASSNAGNTIYFGEGSWLTVV.

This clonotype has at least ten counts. CDR3 in amino acids: CASSEAWEQYF. The CDR3 bases are TGTGCCAGCAGTGAAGCGTGGGAGCAGTACTTC. The J gene is TRBJ2-7, the V gene TRBV2; D gene uncertain. Trimming removed 0 bases from V and 7 bases from J, with 4 bases in between. Germline V gene lookup returns CDR1 SNHLY and CDR2 FYNNEI. This CDR3 comprises 11 residues. The whole variable domain, filled in from reference TRBV2 and TRBJ2-7, reads EPEVTQTPSHQVTQMGQEVILRCVPISNHLYFYWYRQILGQKVEFLVSFYNNEISEKSEIFDDQFSVERPDGSNFTLKIRSTKLEDSAMYFCASSEAWEQYFGPGTRLTVT.

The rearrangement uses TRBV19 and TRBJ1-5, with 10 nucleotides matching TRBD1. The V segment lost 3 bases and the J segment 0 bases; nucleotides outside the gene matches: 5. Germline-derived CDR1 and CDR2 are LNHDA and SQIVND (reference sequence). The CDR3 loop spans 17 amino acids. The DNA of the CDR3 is TGTGCCAGTAGTATCCTTGACAGGGGGCTTAGCAATCAGCCCCAGCATTTT. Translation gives CASSILDRGLSNQPQHF. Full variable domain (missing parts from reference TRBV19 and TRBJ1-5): DGGITQSPKYLFRKEGQNVTLSCEQNLNHDAMYWYRQDPGQGLRLIYYSQIVNDFQKGDIAEGYSVSREKKESFPLTVTSAQKNPTAFYLCASSILDRGLSNQPQHFGDGTRLSIL.

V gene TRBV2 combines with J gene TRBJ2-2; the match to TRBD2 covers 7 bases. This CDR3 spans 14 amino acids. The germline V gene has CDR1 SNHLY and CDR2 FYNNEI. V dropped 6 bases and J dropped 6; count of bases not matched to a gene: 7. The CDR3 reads CASSPGLYSGELFF. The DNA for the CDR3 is TGTGCCAGCAGCCCGGGACTATACTCCGGGGAGCTGTTTTTT.

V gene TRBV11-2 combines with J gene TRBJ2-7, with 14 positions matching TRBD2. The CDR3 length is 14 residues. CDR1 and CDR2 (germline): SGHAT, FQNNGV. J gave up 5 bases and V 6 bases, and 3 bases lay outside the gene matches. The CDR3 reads CASSRTSGRHEQYF. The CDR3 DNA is TGTGCCAGCAGTCGGACTAGCGGGAGGCACGAGCAGTACTTC.

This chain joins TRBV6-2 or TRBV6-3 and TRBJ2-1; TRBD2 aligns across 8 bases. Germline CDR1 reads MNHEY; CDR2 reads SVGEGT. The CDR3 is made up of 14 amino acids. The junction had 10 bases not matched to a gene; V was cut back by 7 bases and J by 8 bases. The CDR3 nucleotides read TGTGCCAGCACCCTAAGACGGGGGGGCGATGAGCAGTTCTTC. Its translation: CASTLRRGGDEQFF.

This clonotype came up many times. The CDR3 region is CSVGVDIQETQYF. DNA for the CDR3: TGCAGCGTTGGGGTGGACATTCAAGAGACCCAGTACTTC. V is TRBV29-1 and J is TRBJ2-5, with a weak D call TRBD1 (5 bases). The CDR3 has 13 residues. From germline, CDR1 is SQVTM and CDR2 ANQGSEA. V gave up 4 bases and J gave up 2 bases, with 11 bases separating them.

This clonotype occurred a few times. CDR3 sequence: CASTQEWNSPLHF. As DNA, the CDR3 is TGTGCCAGCACCCAGGAATGGAATTCACCCCTCCACTTT. This chain links TRBV2 with TRBJ1-6; D gene unclear. This CDR3 comprises 13 residues. Between the trimmed V and J ends, which lost 7 bases and 7 bases, there was a span of 11 bases. Germline V gene data show CDR1 as SNHLY and CDR2 as FYNNEI.

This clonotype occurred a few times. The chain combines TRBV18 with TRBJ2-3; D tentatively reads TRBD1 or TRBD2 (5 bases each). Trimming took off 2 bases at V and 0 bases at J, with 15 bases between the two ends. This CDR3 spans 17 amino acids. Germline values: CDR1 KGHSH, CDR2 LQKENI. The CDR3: CASSPRPGTPSTDTQYF. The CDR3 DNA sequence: TGTGCCAGCTCACCAAGGCCAGGGACCCCTAGCACAGATACGCAGTATTTT. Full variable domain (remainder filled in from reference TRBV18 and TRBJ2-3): NAGVMQNPRHLVRRRGQEARLRCSPMKGHSHVYWYRQLPEEGLKFMVYLQKENIIDESGMPKERFSAEFPKEGPSILRIQQVVRGDSAAYFCASSPRPGTPSTDTQYFGPGTRLTVL.

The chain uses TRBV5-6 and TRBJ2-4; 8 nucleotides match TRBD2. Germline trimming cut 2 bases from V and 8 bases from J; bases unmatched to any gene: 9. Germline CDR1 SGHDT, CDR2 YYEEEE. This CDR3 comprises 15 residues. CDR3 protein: CASSFSISGTDIQYF. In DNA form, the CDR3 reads TGTGCCAGCAGCTTTTCCATTAGCGGGACGGACATTCAGTACTTC.

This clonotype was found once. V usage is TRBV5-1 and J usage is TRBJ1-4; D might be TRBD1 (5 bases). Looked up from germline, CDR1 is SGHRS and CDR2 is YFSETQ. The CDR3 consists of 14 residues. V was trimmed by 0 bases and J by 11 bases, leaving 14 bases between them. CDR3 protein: CASSLGAAGDKLFF. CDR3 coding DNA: TGCGCCAGCAGCTTGGGAGCGGCGGGGGACAAACTGTTTTTT.

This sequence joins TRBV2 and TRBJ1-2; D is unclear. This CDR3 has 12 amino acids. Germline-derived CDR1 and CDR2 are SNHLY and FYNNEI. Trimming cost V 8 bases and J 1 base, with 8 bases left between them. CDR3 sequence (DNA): TGTGCCAGCTGCGTTATTAACTATGGCTACACCTTC. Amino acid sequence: CASCVINYGYTF.

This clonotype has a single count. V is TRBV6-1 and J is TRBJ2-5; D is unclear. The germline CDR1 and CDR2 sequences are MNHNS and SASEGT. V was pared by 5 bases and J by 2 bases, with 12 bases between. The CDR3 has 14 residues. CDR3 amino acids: CASSQGRSQETQYF. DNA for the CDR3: TGTGCCAGCAGTCAAGGCAGGAGTCAAGAGACCCAGTACTTC.

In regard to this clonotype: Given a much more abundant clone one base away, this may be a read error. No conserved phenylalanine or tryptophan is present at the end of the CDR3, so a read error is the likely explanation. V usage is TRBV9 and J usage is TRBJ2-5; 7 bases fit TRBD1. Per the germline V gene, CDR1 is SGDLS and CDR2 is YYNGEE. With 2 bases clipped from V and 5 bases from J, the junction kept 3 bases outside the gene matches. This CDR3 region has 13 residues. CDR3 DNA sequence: TGTGCCAGCAGCGTCATAGGGGGCGAGACCCAGTACTCC. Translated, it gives CASSVIGGETQYS.

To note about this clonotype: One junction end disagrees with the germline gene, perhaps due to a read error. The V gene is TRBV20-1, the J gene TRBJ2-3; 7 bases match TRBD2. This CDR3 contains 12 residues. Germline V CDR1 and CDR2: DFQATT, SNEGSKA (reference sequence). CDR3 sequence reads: CSGQTSKNTQCF. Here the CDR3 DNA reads TGCAGTGGACAGACTAGCAAAAATACGCAGTGCTTT.

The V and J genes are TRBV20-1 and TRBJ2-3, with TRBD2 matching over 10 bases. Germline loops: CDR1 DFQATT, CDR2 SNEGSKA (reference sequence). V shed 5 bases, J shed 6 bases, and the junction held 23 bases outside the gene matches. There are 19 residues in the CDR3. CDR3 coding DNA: TGCAGTGCTCCCCCGGGGGGGCTAGCGGGAGACCTTTTTCTGGATACGCAGTATTTT. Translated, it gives CSAPPGGLAGDLFLDTQYF.

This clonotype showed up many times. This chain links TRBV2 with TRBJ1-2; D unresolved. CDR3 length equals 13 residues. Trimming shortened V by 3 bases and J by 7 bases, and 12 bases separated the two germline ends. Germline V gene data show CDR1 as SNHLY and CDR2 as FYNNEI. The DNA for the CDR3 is TGTGCCAGCAGTGACTGGGCCCCGGGTGGCTACACCTTC. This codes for CASSDWAPGGYTF.

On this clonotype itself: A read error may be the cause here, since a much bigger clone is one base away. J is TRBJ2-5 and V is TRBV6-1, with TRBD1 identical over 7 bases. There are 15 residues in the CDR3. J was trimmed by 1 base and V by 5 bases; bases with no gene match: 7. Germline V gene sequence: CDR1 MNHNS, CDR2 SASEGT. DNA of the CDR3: TGTGCCAGCAGTCACAGGGGTTCTGTCCAAGAGACCCAGTACTTC. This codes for CASSHRGSVQETQYF.

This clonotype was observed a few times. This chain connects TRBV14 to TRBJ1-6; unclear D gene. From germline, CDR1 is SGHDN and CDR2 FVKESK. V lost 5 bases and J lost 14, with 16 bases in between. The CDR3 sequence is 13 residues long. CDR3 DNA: TGTGCCAGCAGCGCCGGGCTAGGGAGGTCCCTCCACTTT. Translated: CASSAGLGRSLHF.

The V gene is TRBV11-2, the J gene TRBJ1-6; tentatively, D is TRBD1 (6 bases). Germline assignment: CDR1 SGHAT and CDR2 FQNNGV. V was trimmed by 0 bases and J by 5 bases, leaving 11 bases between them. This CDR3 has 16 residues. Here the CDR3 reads CASSLDGQRDNSPLHF. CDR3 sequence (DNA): TGTGCCAGCAGCTTAGACGGACAGCGGGATAATTCACCCCTCCACTTT. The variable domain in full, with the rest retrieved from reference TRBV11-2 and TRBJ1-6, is EAGVAQSPRYKIIEKRQSVAFWCNPISGHATLYWYQQILGQGPKLLIQFQNNGVVDDSQLPKDRFSAERLKGVDSTLKIQPAKLEDSAVYLCASSLDGQRDNSPLHFGNGTRLTVT.

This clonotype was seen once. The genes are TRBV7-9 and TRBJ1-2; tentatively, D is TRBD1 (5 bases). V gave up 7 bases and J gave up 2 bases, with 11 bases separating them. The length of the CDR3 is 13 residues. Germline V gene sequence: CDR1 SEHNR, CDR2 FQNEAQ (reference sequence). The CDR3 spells CASMGGANYGYTF. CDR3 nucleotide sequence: TGTGCCAGCATGGGCGGGGCCAACTATGGCTACACCTTC.

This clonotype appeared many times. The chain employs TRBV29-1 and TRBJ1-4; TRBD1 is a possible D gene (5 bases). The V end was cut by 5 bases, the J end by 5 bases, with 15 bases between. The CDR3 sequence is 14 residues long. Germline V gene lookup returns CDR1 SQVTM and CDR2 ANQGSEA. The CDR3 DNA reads TGCAGCGTTCTCACCGGGGGTCCCAATGAAAAACTGTTTTTT. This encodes CSVLTGGPNEKLFF.